This TCR beta chain is drawn from a study of a mutant IDH1 vaccine in newly diagnosed glioma. The wider study: Former treatment meant radiotherapy, temozolomide, or both; the majority had gotten both.

V shed 4 bases, J shed 4 bases, and the junction held 12 bases outside the gene matches. In germline, CDR1 is MNHEY, CDR2 SVGAGI. The length of the CDR3 is 16 residues. Method: immunoSEQ multiplex PCR; TCRdb's copy keeps in-frame clones and lacks some. The top ten clones hold 7.4% of a sample with 85,000 to 100,000 clones, 83% of them seen once. Regarding time point: baseline, week 1 (first vaccination visit). The treatment here: pre-vaccination baseline after standard-of-care therapy. The donors' diagnosis was new WHO grade 3 or 4 astrocytoma that was IDH1-mutant and ATRX-lost. Sequencing was performed on PBMCs, taken from a glioma patient treated with radiotherapy, temozolomide or both. The chain uses TRBV6-5 and TRBJ2-7; 8 nucleotides agree with TRBD1. This clonotype originated in a woman in her fifties or sixties with glioma. As DNA, the CDR3 is TGTGCCAGCAGTTCGGGACAGGCCCTCCTTACTTACGAGCAGTACTTC. This codes for CASSSGQALLTYEQYF.